This T cell receptor (beta chain) was profiled in a study of T-cell memory formation after mild COVID-19. To note about this clonotype: The antigen is unknown.

MiXCR was run by TCRdb on the 5' RACE reads, yielding one entry per CDR3 protein. The sample has about 110,000 distinct CDR3 sequences, 18% seen once. General study points: A subset of responding clones appeared in pre-infection memory, suggesting cross-reactive memory joined.

Trimming cost V 7 bases and J 4 bases, with 17 bases left between them. The CDR3 is 14 residues long. Per the germline V gene, CDR1 is SQVTM and CDR2 is ANQGSEA. This receptor was obtained from a man younger than 35 who had mild COVID-19 (a few samples of this study predate the infection). Cell type and time point are not known. The source material was PBMCs or a T cell subset sorted from them (not recorded which). J is TRBJ2-1 and V is TRBV29-1, with TRBD2 as a possible D gene (6 bases). CDR3 protein: CSGVTGLSYNEQFF. As DNA, the CDR3 is TGCAGCGGAGTAACGGGACTCTCTTACAATGAGCAGTTCTTC.